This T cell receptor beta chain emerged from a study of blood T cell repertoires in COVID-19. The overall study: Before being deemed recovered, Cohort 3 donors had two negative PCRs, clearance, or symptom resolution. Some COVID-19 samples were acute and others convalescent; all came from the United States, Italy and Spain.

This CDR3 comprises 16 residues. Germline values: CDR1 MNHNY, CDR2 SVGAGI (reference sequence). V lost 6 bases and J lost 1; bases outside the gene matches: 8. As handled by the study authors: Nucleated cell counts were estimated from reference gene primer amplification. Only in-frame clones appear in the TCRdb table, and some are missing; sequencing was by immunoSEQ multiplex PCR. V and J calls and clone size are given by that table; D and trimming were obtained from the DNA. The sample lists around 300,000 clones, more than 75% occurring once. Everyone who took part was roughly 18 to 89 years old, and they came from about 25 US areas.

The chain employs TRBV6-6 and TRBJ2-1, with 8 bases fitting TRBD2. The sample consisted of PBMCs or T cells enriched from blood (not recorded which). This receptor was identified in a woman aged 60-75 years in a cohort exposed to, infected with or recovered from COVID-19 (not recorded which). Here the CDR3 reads CASSLPSGSSYNEQFF. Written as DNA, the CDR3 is TGTGCCAGCAGCCTACCGAGCGGGAGTTCCTACAATGAGCAGTTCTTC.